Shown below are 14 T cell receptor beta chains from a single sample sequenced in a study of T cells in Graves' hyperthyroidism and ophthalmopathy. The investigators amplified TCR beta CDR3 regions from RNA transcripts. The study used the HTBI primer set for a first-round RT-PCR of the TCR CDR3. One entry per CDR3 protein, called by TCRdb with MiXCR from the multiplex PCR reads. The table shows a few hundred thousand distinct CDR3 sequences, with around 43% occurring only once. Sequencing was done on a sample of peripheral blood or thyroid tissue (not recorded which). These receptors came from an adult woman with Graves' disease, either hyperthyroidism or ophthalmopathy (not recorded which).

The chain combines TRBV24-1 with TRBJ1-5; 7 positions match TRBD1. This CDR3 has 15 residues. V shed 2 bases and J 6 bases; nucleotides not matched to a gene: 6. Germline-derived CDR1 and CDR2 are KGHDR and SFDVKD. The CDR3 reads CATSDSRQGRQPQHF. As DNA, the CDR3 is TGTGCCACCAGTGATTCTAGACAGGGTCGTCAGCCCCAGCATTTT.

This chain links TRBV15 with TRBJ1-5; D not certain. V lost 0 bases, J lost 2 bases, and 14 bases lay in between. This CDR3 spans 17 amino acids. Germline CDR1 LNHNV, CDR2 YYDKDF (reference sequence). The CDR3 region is CATSRDSGLVGNQPQHF. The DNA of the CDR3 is TGTGCCACCAGCAGAGATTCAGGTCTGGTCGGCAATCAGCCCCAGCATTTT.

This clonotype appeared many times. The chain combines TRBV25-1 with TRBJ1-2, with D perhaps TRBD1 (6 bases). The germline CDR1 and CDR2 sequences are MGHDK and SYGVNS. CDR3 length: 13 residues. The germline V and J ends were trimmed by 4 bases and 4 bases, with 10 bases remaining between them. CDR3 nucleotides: TGTGCCAGCAGTGGAGGGACACCCTATGGCTACACCTTC. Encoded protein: CASSGGTPYGYTF.

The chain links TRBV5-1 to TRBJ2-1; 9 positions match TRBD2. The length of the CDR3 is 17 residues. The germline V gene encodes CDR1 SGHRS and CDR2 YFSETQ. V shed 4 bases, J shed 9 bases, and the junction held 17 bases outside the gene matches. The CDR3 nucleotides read TGCGCCAGCAGCCCGGGACTAGCCAATAAAGAATGGGCTGAGCAGTTCTTC. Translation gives CASSPGLANKEWAEQFF.

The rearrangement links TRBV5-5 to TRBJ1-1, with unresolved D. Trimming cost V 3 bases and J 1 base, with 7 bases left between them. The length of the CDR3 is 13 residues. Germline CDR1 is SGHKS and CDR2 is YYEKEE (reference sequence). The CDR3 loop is CASSSFGNTEAFF. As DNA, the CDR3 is TGTGCCAGCAGCTCGTTCGGGAACACTGAAGCTTTCTTT. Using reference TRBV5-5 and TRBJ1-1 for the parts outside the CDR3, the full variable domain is DAGVTQSPTHLIKTRGQQVTLRCSPISGHKSVSWYQQVLGQGPQFIFQYYEKEERGRGNFPDRFSARQFPNYSSELNVNALLLGDSALYLCASSSFGNTEAFFGQGTRLTVV.

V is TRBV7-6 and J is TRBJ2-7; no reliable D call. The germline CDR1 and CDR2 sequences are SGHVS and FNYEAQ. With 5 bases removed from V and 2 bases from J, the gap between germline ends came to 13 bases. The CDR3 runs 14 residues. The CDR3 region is CASSADGFPYEQYF. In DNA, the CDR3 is TGTGCCAGCAGCGCAGACGGGTTTCCCTACGAGCAGTACTTC.

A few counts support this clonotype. CDR3 loop: CSARMGGELFF. CDR3 nucleotide sequence: TGCAGTGCCCGAATGGGCGGGGAGCTGTTTTTT. The rearrangement links TRBV20-1 to TRBJ2-2; no reliable D call. Trimming took 6 bases from V and 7 from J, leaving 9 bases between them. Germline CDR1 is DFQATT and CDR2 is SNEGSKA (reference sequence). The CDR3 has 11 residues.

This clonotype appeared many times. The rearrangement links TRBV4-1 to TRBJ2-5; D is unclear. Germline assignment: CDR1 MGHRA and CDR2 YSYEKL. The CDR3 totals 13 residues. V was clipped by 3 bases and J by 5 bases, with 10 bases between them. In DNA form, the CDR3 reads TGCGCCAGCAGCCAGGCTAACGGGGAGACCCAGTACTTC. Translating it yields CASSQANGETQYF.

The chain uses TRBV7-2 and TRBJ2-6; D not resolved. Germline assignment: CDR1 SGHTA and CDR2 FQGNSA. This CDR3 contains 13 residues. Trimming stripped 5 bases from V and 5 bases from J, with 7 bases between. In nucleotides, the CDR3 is TGTGCCAGCAGCCCCAGGCGGGCCAACGTCCTGACTTTC. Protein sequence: CASSPRRANVLTF.

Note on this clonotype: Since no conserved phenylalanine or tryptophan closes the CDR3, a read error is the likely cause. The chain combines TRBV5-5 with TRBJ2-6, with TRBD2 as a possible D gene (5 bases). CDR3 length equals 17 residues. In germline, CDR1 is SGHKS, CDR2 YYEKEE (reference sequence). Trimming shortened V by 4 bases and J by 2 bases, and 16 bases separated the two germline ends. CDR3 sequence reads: CASSPNSVTTGANVLTL. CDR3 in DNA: TGTGCCAGCAGCCCAAATAGCGTTACCACTGGGGCCAACGTCCTGACTCTC.

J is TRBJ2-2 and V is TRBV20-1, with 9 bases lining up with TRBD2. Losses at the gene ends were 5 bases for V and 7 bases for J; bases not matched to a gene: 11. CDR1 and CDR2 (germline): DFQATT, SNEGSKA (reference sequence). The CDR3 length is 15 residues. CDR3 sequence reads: CSAWIRGLAVGELFF. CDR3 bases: TGCAGTGCTTGGATCCGGGGACTAGCTGTCGGGGAGCTGTTTTTT.

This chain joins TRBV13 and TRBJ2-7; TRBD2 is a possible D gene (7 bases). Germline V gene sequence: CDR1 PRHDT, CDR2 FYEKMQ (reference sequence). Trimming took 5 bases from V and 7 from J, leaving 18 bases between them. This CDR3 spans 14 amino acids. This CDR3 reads CASSGGRGADEQYF. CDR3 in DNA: TGTGCCAGCAGCGGAGGGAGGGGGGCGGATGAGCAGTACTTC.

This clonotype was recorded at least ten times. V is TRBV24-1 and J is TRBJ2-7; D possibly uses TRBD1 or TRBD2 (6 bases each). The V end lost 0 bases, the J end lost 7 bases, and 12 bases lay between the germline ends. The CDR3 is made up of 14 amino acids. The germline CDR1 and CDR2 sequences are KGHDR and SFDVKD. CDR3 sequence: CATSDLMGAGEQYF. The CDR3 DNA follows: TGTGCCACCAGTGATTTGATGGGGGCGGGGGAGCAGTACTTC.

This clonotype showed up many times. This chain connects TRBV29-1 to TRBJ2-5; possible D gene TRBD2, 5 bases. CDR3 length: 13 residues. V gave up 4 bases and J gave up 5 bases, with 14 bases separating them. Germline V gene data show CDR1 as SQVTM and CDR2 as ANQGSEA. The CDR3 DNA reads TGCAGCGTTGGGGGAGTCGGCGTGGAGACCCAGTACTTC. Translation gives CSVGGVGVETQYF.